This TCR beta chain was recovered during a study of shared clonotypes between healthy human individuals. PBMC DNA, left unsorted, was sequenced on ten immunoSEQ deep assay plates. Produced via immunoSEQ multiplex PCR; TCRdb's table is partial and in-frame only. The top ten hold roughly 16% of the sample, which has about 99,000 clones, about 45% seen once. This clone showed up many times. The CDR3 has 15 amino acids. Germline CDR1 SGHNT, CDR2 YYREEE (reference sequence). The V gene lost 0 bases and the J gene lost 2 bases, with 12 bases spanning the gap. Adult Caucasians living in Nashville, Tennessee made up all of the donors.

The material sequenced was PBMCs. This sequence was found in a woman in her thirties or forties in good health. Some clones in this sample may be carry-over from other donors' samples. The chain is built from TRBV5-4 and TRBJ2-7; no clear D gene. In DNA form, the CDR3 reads TGTGCCAGCAGCTTGGAGGTCGAGAGTCCCTACGAGCAGTACTTC. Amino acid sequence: CASSLEVESPYEQYF.